The source of this TCR beta chain is a study of Graves' ophthalmopathy and Graves' hyperthyroidism. From germline, CDR1 is LNHNV and CDR2 YYDKDF (reference sequence). The CDR3 totals 13 residues. The V and J ends lost 8 bases and 4 bases respectively, with 12 bases between them. From RNA, the CDR3 regions of TCR beta chains were amplified and sequenced. The library came from an HTBI-primed first-round RT-PCR and a second-round multiplex PCR. A single record per CDR3 protein comes from TCRdb applying MiXCR to the multiplex PCR reads. The sample shows 400,000 to 450,000 distinct CDR3 sequences, approximately 21% of them seen only once. There are many counts of this clonotype.

The source material was peripheral blood. The V call is TRBV15, the J call TRBJ1-5; D ambiguous. The sequence derives from a woman under 30 with stable Graves' hyperthyroidism. The CDR3 reads CATQRTRNQPQHF. In nucleotides, the CDR3 is TGTGCCACCCAAAGGACCAGAAATCAGCCCCAGCATTTT.